Sequencing of this TCR beta chain was carried out in a study of OX40 agonist ivuxolimab in advanced cancers. The wider study: Prior anti-PD-1, anti-PD-L1 or anti-CTLA-4 therapy did not bar entry, and approximately 40% had some.

Deletions cut 4 bases from V and 4 bases from J, with 8 bases between. The CDR3 consists of 12 residues. Germline assignment: CDR1 PRHDT and CDR2 FYEKMQ (reference sequence). This table comes from immunoSEQ multiplex PCR, and its TCRdb copy is limited to in-frame clones, with some not included. The sample shows over 70,000 clones, 86% of them seen only once. The clonotype comes from an adult with an advanced solid tumor such as melanoma, head and neck, liver or kidney cancer. V is TRBV13 and J is TRBJ2-7; D remains unclear. The starting material was CD4+ or CD8+ T cells sorted from blood, obtained in a trial of the OX40 agonist ivuxolimab. The CDR3 region has the DNA TGTGCCAGCAGCTCCCGACGGTACGAGCAGTACTTC. It translates to CASSSRRYEQYF.